The rows below give T cell receptor beta chains drawn from one sample of a study of OX40 agonist ivuxolimab in advanced cancers. Here immunoSEQ multiplex PCR was the method, and the copy in TCRdb shows in-frame clones only, minus some. The sample carries tens of thousands of clones, about four fifths recorded once. Material: CD4+ or CD8+ T cells sorted from blood, obtained in a trial of the OX40 agonist ivuxolimab. The source is an adult with an advanced solid tumor such as melanoma, head and neck, liver or kidney cancer. CDR3s include the opening cysteine and the closing phenylalanine or tryptophan. Each record gives: J gene, V gene, CDR3 length, D gene, clone size, CDR3 DNA, CDR3 protein. D genes are given only for firm matches. A clone size is listed for some rows: how often the clone was seen (once, few, many), or a class if it is expanded.

TRBJ1-4,TRBV5-1,15,-,-,TGCGCCAGCAGCTTGGGTGGGAGGGCTAATGAAAAACTGTTTTTT,CASSLGGRANEKLFF
TRBJ1-2,TRBV4-1,16,-,-,TGCGCCAGCAGCCAAGATGGGCGGGGGCGAAACTATGGCTACACCTTC,CASSQDGRGRNYGYTF
TRBJ2-7,TRBV6-5,15,TRBD1,once,TGTGCCAGCAGGGACAGGGGTAGAGGATCCTACGAGCAGTACTTC,CASRDRGRGSYEQYF
TRBJ2-1,TRBV15,17,-,-,TGTGCCACCAGCAGAGCCGGTGAGGCCCGCTCCTACAATGAGCAGTTCTTC,CATSRAGEARSYNEQFF
TRBJ2-7,TRBV7-9,15,TRBD2,-,TGTGCCAGCAGCCCGGGACTAGCGGGGGGTCTTGACTTCCGCTTC,CASSPGLAGGLDFRF
TRBJ2-2,TRBV11-3,14,-,few,TGTGCCAGCAGCTTAGAATTTAACACCGGGGAGCTGTTTTTT,CASSLEFNTGELFF
TRBJ2-5,TRBV5-1,13,-,-,TGCGCCAGCAGCTTGGGGGTGAGGGAGACCCAGTACTTC,CASSLGVRETQYF
TRBJ1-2,TRBV29-1,13,-,-,TGCAGCATAACAGGTTACCCTAACTATGGCTACACCTTC,CSITGYPNYGYTF
TRBJ2-5,TRBV4-2,15,-,-,TGTGCCAGCAGCCAAGATATGAGCAGGGGAGAGACCCAGTACTTC,CASSQDMSRGETQYF
TRBJ1-6,TRBV10-1,13,TRBD1,-,TGCGCCAGCAGTGAAGACAGGGGAAGGCCCCTCCACTTT,CASSEDRGRPLHF
TRBJ1-1,TRBV5-6,12,-,once,TGTGCCAGCAGCTTGAGGGGTACTGAAGCTTTCTTT,CASSLRGTEAFF
TRBJ2-5,TRBV5-1,15,-,-,TGCGCCAGCAGCTTTGGGGGATCGGGTGGAGAGACCCAGTACTTC,CASSFGGSGGETQYF
TRBJ2-7,TRBV7-2,16,TRBD2,-,TGTGCCAGCAGCACTTCAGCGGGGGCGGGATCCTACGAGCAGTACTTC,CASSTSAGAGSYEQYF
TRBJ1-1,TRBV30,16,TRBD1,-,TGTGCCTGGTTGGTAGGGGGCGCGAAAGTAGTCACTGAAGCTTTCTTT,CAWLVGGAKVVTEAFF
TRBJ2-4,TRBV7-2,14,-,-,TGTGCCAGCACCCCAGGGGGGGCTGGAAACATTCAGTACTTC,CASTPGGAGNIQYF
TRBJ2-1,TRBV5-1,15,-,-,TGCGCCAGCAGCTTGACGGGGGCGACTTACAATGAGCAGTTCTTC,CASSLTGATYNEQFF
TRBJ2-5,TRBV11-1,16,-,-,TGTGCCAGCAGCTTAGGGTCTAGATCAATGCTAGAGACCCAGTACTTC,CASSLGSRSMLETQYF
TRBJ2-3,TRBV10-2,14,-,once,TGCGCCAGCAGTGAGAAGCGTTACACAGATACGCAGTATTTT,CASSEKRYTDTQYF
TRBJ1-1,TRBV7-2,12,-,-,TGTGCCAGCAGCAAAGTGGGGGGGGAAGCTTTCTTT,CASSKVGGEAFF
TRBJ1-1,TRBV19,13,-,-,TGTGCCAGTACAGTTCTAGGGAACACTGAAGCTTTCTTT,CASTVLGNTEAFF
TRBJ2-2,TRBV19,15,-,-,TGTGCCAGTAACGGAGGGACTCACAACACCGGGGAGCTGTTTTTT,CASNGGTHNTGELFF
TRBJ2-3,TRBV29-1,16,TRBD2,-,TGCAGCGTTGAAGATCGGCTAGCGGGGGCGGCAGATACGCAGTATTTT,CSVEDRLAGAADTQYF
TRBJ2-7,TRBV6-5,13,-,once,TGTGCCAGCAGTTCTACAGGGCCCTACGAGCAGTACTTC,CASSSTGPYEQYF
TRBJ1-1,TRBV30,14,-,once,TGTGCCTGGAGCTCGGGACCGGGATCTTTTGGAGCTTTCTTT,CAWSSGPGSFGAFF
TRBJ1-4,TRBV4-3,14,-,few,TGCGCCAGCAGCCAAGTCTCTAAGGGGAGGGAACTGTTTTTT,CASSQVSKGRELFF
TRBJ1-2,TRBV5-1,14,-,-,TGCGCCAGCAGCTTGGATGGGGGCCTCGGCGGCTACACCTTC,CASSLDGGLGGYTF
TRBJ1-4,TRBV9,17,TRBD1,-,TGTGCCAGCAGCGTAGCCATCGGGACAGCCGATAATGAAAAACTGTTTTTT,CASSVAIGTADNEKLFF
TRBJ1-5,TRBV6-5,15,-,-,TGTGCCAGCAGCTCCTCGACAGCCCGGTCGGGTCCCCAGCATTTT,CASSSSTARSGPQHF
TRBJ2-3,TRBV29-1,14,TRBD1,-,TGCAGCGTGGTGGACAGGGGCCGGGGAGATACGCAGTATTTT,CSVVDRGRGDTQYF
TRBJ2-3,TRBV23-1,17,-,once,TGCGCCAGCAGTCCTCTCCCGGGACAAGAAAACACAGATACGCAGTATTTT,CASSPLPGQENTDTQYF
TRBJ2-3,TRBV2,17,TRBD2,-,TGTGCCAGCAAAGAACTAGCGGGGGCCTCTAGCACAGATACGCAGTATTTT,CASKELAGASSTDTQYF
TRBJ1-2,TRBV2,13,-,-,TGTGCCAGCGAGGGGGTCGGACCTGATGGCTACACCTTC,CASEGVGPDGYTF
TRBJ2-5,TRBV7-9,13,TRBD2,-,TGTGCCATAGGACTAGCGTCACAAGAGACCCAGTACTTC,CAIGLASQETQYF
TRBJ1-5,TRBV16,15,-,-,TGTGCCAGCAGCCAATCGCGGGGAAGCAATCAGCCCCAGCATTTT,CASSQSRGSNQPQHF
TRBJ1-6,TRBV19,13,-,few,TGTGCCAGTAGTATTCACGGGGGCACACCCCTCCACTTT,CASSIHGGTPLHF
TRBJ2-7,TRBV7-9,14,-,many,TGTGCCAGCAGCTCAGCAGGGGTATACTACGAGCAGTACTTC,CASSSAGVYYEQYF
TRBJ2-3,TRBV11-1,13,-,-,TGTGCCAGCACCAGCTTTATATCGGATACGCAGTATTTT,CASTSFISDTQYF
TRBJ1-5,TRBV7-2,14,-,-,TGTGCCAGCAGCTTAGCAGGTAGCAATCAGCCCCAGCATTTT,CASSLAGSNQPQHF
TRBJ1-2,TRBV5-1,14,TRBD1,-,TGCGCCAGTAACCCCGGACAGGGGGTCGGTGGCTACACCTTC,CASNPGQGVGGYTF
TRBJ2-1,TRBV7-6,15,TRBD2,-,TGTGCCAGCAGCTCTCTTAGCGGGGGGGGAGGTGAGCAGTTCTTC,CASSSLSGGGGEQFF
TRBJ2-5,TRBV11-2,14,-,-,TGTGCCAGCAGCTTAGGCGGGGGCCGGGAGACCCAGTACTTC,CASSLGGGRETQYF
TRBJ1-5,TRBV30,18,TRBD1,-,TGTGCCTGGAGTGGGGGTGAAGCGACAGGGGGTGTTGGTCAGCCCCAGCATTTT,CAWSGGEATGGVGQPQHF
TRBJ1-2,TRBV13,12,-,-,TGTGCCAGCAGCCGGACGGAATATGGCTACACCTTC,CASSRTEYGYTF
TRBJ1-1,TRBV6-1,13,TRBD1,-,TGTGCCAGTAGACAGGGCGTGAACACTGAAGCTTTCTTT,CASRQGVNTEAFF
TRBJ1-6,TRBV6-6,16,-,-,TGTGCCAGCAGTACCTCGACCATTGGGCATAATTCACCCCTCCACTTT,CASSTSTIGHNSPLHF
TRBJ2-5,TRBV2,14,-,once,TGTGCCAGCAGTTGGAGGGCTCGCCAAGAGACCCAGTACTTC,CASSWRARQETQYF
TRBJ1-5,TRBV7-7,13,TRBD1,-,TGTGCTAGCAGGTCCCGACAGGGCCAGCCCCAGCATTTT,CASRSRQGQPQHF
TRBJ2-6,TRBV11-2,17,-,-,TGTGCCAGCAGCTTAGGGGGTGGCTCGTCTGGGGCCAACGTCCTGACTTTC,CASSLGGGSSGANVLTF
TRBJ1-2,TRBV5-6,13,TRBD1,-,TGTGCCAGCAGTACACGACAGGGGGATGGCTACACCTTC,CASSTRQGDGYTF
TRBJ1-6,TRBV6-1,16,-,-,TGTGCCAGCAGTGATTCCTCCAGCTCCTATAATTCACCCCTCCACTTT,CASSDSSSSYNSPLHF